This T cell receptor beta chain was identified during a study of cytomegalovirus exposure and HLA in healthy donors. General study results and limits: In vitro confirmation showed three CMV-associated chains to be CMV antigen specific. The study put 150 to 200 TCR beta chains on its list as cytomegalovirus-associated. Reports indicate that TCR beta sequences accurately predicted the HLA-A and HLA-B alleles of most subjects. According to an earlier analysis, most TCR beta V segments yielded productive rearrangements about 87% or about 30% of the time.

In regard to this clone: Antigen unknown.

The germline V and J ends were trimmed by 4 bases and 0 bases, with 11 bases remaining between them. Germline V CDR1 and CDR2: MGHRA, YSYEKL. The CDR3 sequence is 15 residues long. Amplification used 60 Vbeta primers and 13 Jbeta primers. Only in-frame clones appear in the TCRdb table, and some are missing; sequencing was by immunoSEQ multiplex PCR. The data show 120,000 or so clones, with approximately 80% seen just once and over 2% held by the top ten. The V call is TRBV4-1, the J call TRBJ2-3; D is unresolved. The sequenced sample consisted of PBMCs. This sequence was found in a young man in good health and CMV-seronegative. DNA for the CDR3: TGCGCCAGCAGCCCACCACTAACTAGCACAGATACGCAGTATTTT. Its translation is CASSPPLTSTDTQYF.